The T cell receptor beta chain under discussion was sequenced for a study of Ad26.COV2.S vaccination and SARS-CoV-2 variants. Study context: By the intramuscular route, Ad26.COV2.S was given once, or twice 56 days apart. Study-wide points: There was reportedly substantial breadth in spike-specific CD8+ and CD4+ T cell responses after vaccination.

Treatment reported: about 20 received Ad26.COV2.S at low or high dose, single or two shots; about 5 received placebo; per-sample allocation not given. Samples analyzed were those drawn on day 63 after the first vaccine or placebo injection. An 18-55-year-old adult in Boston served as donor. The CDR3 is made up of 11 amino acids. The V gene lost 10 bases and the J gene lost 4 bases, with 11 bases spanning the gap. CDR1 and CDR2 (germline): ENHRY, SYGVKD. In the case of this clone: Its specificity is unknown.

TCRdb keeps only in-frame clones here, not all; method: immunoSEQ multiplex PCR. The data contain about 680,000 clones, around 92% of them singletons. Sequenced here: peripheral blood, sampled in a trial of Ad26.COV2.S vaccine versus placebo. The gene calls are TRBV10-3 and TRBJ2-7; no firm D call. The sequence was collected from a person between 18 and 60 years old who received the Ad26.COV2.S COVID-19 vaccine or a placebo. Written as DNA, the CDR3 is TGTGCCACCTCTAAAAATTACGAGCAGTACTTC. Its protein is CATSKNYEQYF.